Detailed here is one T cell receptor beta chain. The data were obtained in a study of shared clonotypes between healthy human individuals. The CDR3 is 15 residues long. V shed 2 bases, J shed 3 bases, and the junction held 7 bases outside the gene matches. Germline V gene data show CDR1 as SGHRS and CDR2 as YFSETQ. Clones were sequenced by immunoSEQ multiplex PCR, and TCRdb holds only the in-frame ones, with some missing. The profile shows 2 million to 2.5 million clones, just over 90% of them singletons. This TCR was sampled from a man aged 18 to 29 in good health. Some clones in this sample may be carry-over from other donors' samples. This chain links TRBV5-1 with TRBJ2-7; 8 nucleotides agree with TRBD2. Input material: naive CD4+ T cells from PBMCs. Subset in this sample: CD45RA+ positively selected. The CDR3 DNA follows: TGCGCCAGCAGCTTTACGGGAGGGCCGAACTACGAGCAGTACTTC. It specifies CASSFTGGPNYEQYF.